This note documents a single T cell receptor beta chain sequence. Antigen unknown. This entry comes from a study of cytomegalovirus exposure and HLA in healthy donors. General study points: An analysis was carried out later, and it reportedly showed fewer N-insertions in an Asian-associated ancestry cluster than the approximately 670-donor mean.

The PCR contained 60 Vbeta and 13 Jbeta primers. The method was immunoSEQ multiplex PCR; TCRdb's version includes in-frame clones alone and lacks a portion of them. The sample consists of about 110,000 clones, around four fifths of them appearing once. This CDR3 contains 15 residues. Germline V gene data show CDR1 as MGHRA and CDR2 as YSYEKL. Unmatched junction bases numbered 4, after V lost 0 bases and J lost 3 bases. J is TRBJ2-7 and V is TRBV4-1, with 8 positions matching TRBD1. Sequencing input: PBMCs. The clonotype originates from a woman aged 45-60 years in good health and CMV-seropositive. CDR3: CASSQDPTGGYEQYF. The CDR3, as DNA: TGCGCCAGCAGCCAAGATCCAACAGGGGGCTACGAGCAGTACTTC.